The 29 T cell receptor beta chains below come from one sample, sequenced in a study of response to subunit inactivated influenza vaccine. TCRdb independently ran MiXCR on the RT-PCR reads; one entry per CDR3 protein. The table includes some 600,000 distinct CDR3 sequences, approximately 14% detected once. The sample was PBMCs from blood, taken 14 to 15 days before vaccination. The source of these receptors is a man aged 50 or older who received an inactivated influenza vaccine.

The chain uses TRBV6-1 and TRBJ2-7; 8 bases map to TRBD1. The germline V gene encodes CDR1 MNHNS and CDR2 SASEGT. With V trimmed by 6 bases and J by 6 bases, 13 bases remained unmatched. The CDR3 has 15 amino acids. CDR3: CASSPKGQAGIEQYF. Written as DNA, the CDR3 is TGTGCCAGCAGCCCCAAGGGACAGGCCGGAATCGAGCAGTACTTC.

The chain links TRBV6-6 to TRBJ1-2, with 12 bases aligning to TRBD1. CDR3 length: 16 residues. The germline V gene has CDR1 MNHNY and CDR2 SVGAGI (reference sequence). The junction had 9 bases not matched to a gene; V was cut back by 6 bases and J by 4 bases. In DNA, the CDR3 is TGTGCCAGCAGGGACACCGGGACAGGGGGCATCTATGGCTACACCTTC. Its protein is CASRDTGTGGIYGYTF.

The table lists this clonotype with a few counts. V and J are TRBV24-1 and TRBJ2-5, with a tentative D call TRBD2 (5 bases). The CDR3 sequence is 15 residues long. Deletions cut 4 bases from V and 1 base from J, with 12 bases between. Germline CDR1 is KGHDR and CDR2 is SFDVKD. In nucleotides, the CDR3 is TGTGCCACCAGTGACCCCGGCGGGCGCCAAGAGACCCAGTACTTC. Translating gives CATSDPGGRQETQYF.

V is TRBV7-9 and J is TRBJ2-7; D call uncertain. V dropped 1 base and J dropped 3 bases, with 10 bases sitting between them. The germline V gene encodes CDR1 SEHNR and CDR2 FQNEAQ (reference sequence). This CDR3 has 14 amino acids. The CDR3 DNA reads TGTGCCAGCAGCTTAGACTTACAGTTCTACGAGCAGTACTTC. Its protein product is CASSLDLQFYEQYF.

This chain joins TRBV12-3 or TRBV12-4 and TRBJ1-1; a possible D gene is TRBD1 (5 bases). This CDR3 has 13 amino acids. The V and J ends lost 6 bases and 4 bases respectively, with 12 bases between them. The CDR3 here is CASRALGGTEAFF. The CDR3 nucleotides read TGTGCCAGCAGAGCTTTGGGGGGCACTGAAGCTTTCTTT.

This chain uses TRBV11-2 with TRBJ2-2, with D perhaps TRBD2 (5 bases). The V and J ends lost 4 bases and 2 bases respectively, with 20 bases between them. Germline lookup yields CDR1 SGHAT and CDR2 FQNNGV. The CDR3 spans 18 residues. The CDR3 here is CASSSRELSGDNTGELFF. CDR3 nucleotides: TGTGCCAGCAGCTCGAGGGAACTGAGCGGAGACAACACCGGGGAGCTGTTTTTT. Combining the CDR3 with reference TRBV11-2 and TRBJ2-2 gives the whole variable domain EAGVAQSPRYKIIEKRQSVAFWCNPISGHATLYWYQQILGQGPKLLIQFQNNGVVDDSQLPKDRFSAERLKGVDSTLKIQPAKLEDSAVYLCASSSRELSGDNTGELFFGEGSRLTVL.

The gene calls are TRBV7-2 and TRBJ2-3; possibly TRBD1 for D (6 bases). Per germline, CDR1 SGHTA and CDR2 FQGNSA. This CDR3 comprises 14 residues. Trimming pared 1 base from V and 4 bases from J, leaving 9 bases between. Written as DNA, the CDR3 is TGTGCCAGCAGCTTAGGGACAGTCGCAGATACGCAGTATTTT. Residues: CASSLGTVADTQYF. The variable domain in full, with the rest retrieved from reference TRBV7-2 and TRBJ2-3, is GAGVSQSPSNKVTEKGKDVELRCDPISGHTALYWYRQSLGQGLEFLIYFQGNSAPDKSGLPSDRFSAERTGGSVSTLTIQRTQQEDSAVYLCASSLGTVADTQYFGPGTRLTVL.

This clonotype was seen repeatedly, ten times or more. The chain has TRBV20-1 and TRBJ2-5; 9 bases match TRBD1. The CDR3 sequence is 15 residues long. Germline V gene lookup returns CDR1 DFQATT and CDR2 SNEGSKA (reference sequence). The junction had 9 bases not matched to a gene; V was cut back by 5 bases and J by 2 bases. The CDR3 DNA follows: TGCAGTGCTCAGCCACGGACAGGGGCACAAGAGACCCAGTACTTC. Amino acids: CSAQPRTGAQETQYF.

The CDR3 is CASRAGTGLQETQYF. Written as DNA, the CDR3 is TGTGCCAGCAGAGCCGGGACAGGGCTTCAAGAGACCCAGTACTTC. The chain links TRBV28 to TRBJ2-5, with TRBD1 matching over 9 bases. V lost 6 bases to trimming and J lost 2 bases; unmatched junction nucleotides: 7. Germline CDR1 reads MDHEN; CDR2 reads SYDVKM. The CDR3 runs to 15 residues.

This clonotype was detected a few times. The chain links TRBV12-3 or TRBV12-4 to TRBJ1-1; D gene uncertain. CDR3 length equals 13 residues. Trimming took 5 bases from V and 5 from J, leaving 12 bases between them. CDR3 in DNA: TGTGCCAGCAGTCCACGACTCGGGACTGAAGCTTTCTTT. It translates to CASSPRLGTEAFF.

This clonotype has just a few counts. The chain uses TRBV28 and TRBJ1-2; weak D call: TRBD1 (5 bases). The CDR3 contains 13 residues. V lost 3 bases to trimming and J lost 8 bases, with 13 bases between them. Germline CDR1 reads MDHEN; CDR2 reads SYDVKM. The CDR3 nucleotides are TGTGCCAGCAGTTTTGCGAGGGGCGACGGCTACACCTTC. Protein product: CASSFARGDGYTF.

This clonotype was counted a few times. The chain carries TRBV30 and TRBJ2-1; TRBD2 matches 8 bases. CDR1 is GTSNPN, CDR2 SVGIG, per germline (reference sequence). The CDR3 is made up of 14 amino acids. Germline trimming cut 5 bases from V and 4 bases from J; bases unmatched to any gene: 7. The CDR3 spells CAWDTSGLYNEQFF. The CDR3 DNA follows: TGTGCCTGGGATACTAGCGGCCTATACAATGAGCAGTTCTTC.

This clonotype occurred a few times. This chain joins TRBV29-1 and TRBJ1-2; maybe TRBD1 (5 bases). Trimming shortened V by 7 bases and J by 0 bases, and 12 bases separated the two germline ends. The length of the CDR3 is 13 residues. Germline V gene data show CDR1 as SQVTM and CDR2 as ANQGSEA. CDR3: CSAGTEANYGYTF. The CDR3 DNA is TGCAGCGCCGGGACCGAAGCTAACTATGGCTACACCTTC.

This clonotype was found many times. The DNA for the CDR3 is TGCAGCGTTGACGGTGGGGGAGGGCAGTTCTTC. Encoded protein: CSVDGGGGQFF. The chain has TRBV29-1 and TRBJ2-1; maybe TRBD2 (6 bases). Per the germline V gene, CDR1 is SQVTM and CDR2 is ANQGSEA. The CDR3 sequence is 11 residues long. Deletions cut 3 bases from V and 12 bases from J, with 12 bases between.

The genes are TRBV12-3 or TRBV12-4 and TRBJ2-2; 7 bases line up with TRBD2. The CDR3 has 16 amino acids. V was pared by 3 bases and J by 0 bases, with 4 bases of the junction left unmatched. CDR3 bases: TGTGCCAGCAGTTTGGGGGGGAGTTCGAACACCGGGGAGCTGTTTTTT. Translation gives CASSLGGSSNTGELFF.

A few counts support this clonotype. The CDR3 sequence is CASSQDRQVADTQYF. The CDR3 DNA reads as TGCGCCAGCAGCCAAGATCGGCAGGTCGCAGATACGCAGTATTTT. This chain joins TRBV4-3 and TRBJ2-3, with D hard to call. Germline values: CDR1 LGHNA, CDR2 YSLEER. This CDR3 is 15 amino acids long. The germline V and J ends were trimmed by 0 bases and 4 bases, with 11 bases remaining between them.

The chain is built from TRBV24-1 and TRBJ2-3; maybe TRBD1 (6 bases). Germline values: CDR1 KGHDR, CDR2 SFDVKD. The CDR3 spans 15 residues. V dropped 7 bases and J dropped 1 base, with 14 bases sitting between them. The CDR3 loop is CATSPQGFGTDTQYF. DNA for the CDR3: TGTGCCACCAGCCCACAGGGTTTTGGCACAGATACGCAGTATTTT.

The chain joins TRBV12-3 or TRBV12-4 to TRBJ2-3; TRBD1 might be the D (5 bases). The V end was cut by 3 bases, the J end by 6 bases, with 13 bases between. The CDR3 sequence is 14 residues long. Here the CDR3 DNA reads TGTGCCAGCAGTTTGGAGACAGCCAGGGATACGCAGTATTTT. This sequence encodes CASSLETARDTQYF.

V is TRBV11-2 and J is TRBJ2-5; TRBD2 aligns across 8 bases. The V gene's germline CDR1 is SGHAT and CDR2 FQNNGV. The V gene end was trimmed by 8 bases and the J gene end by 2 bases; junction bases not matched to a gene: 4. The CDR3 has 13 amino acids. As DNA, the CDR3 is TGTGCCAGCGGCGGACTAGCACAAGAGACCCAGTACTTC. Encoded protein: CASGGLAQETQYF.

The chain links TRBV20-1 to TRBJ1-1, with D uncertain. CDR3 length equals 15 residues. V shed 3 bases and J shed 0 bases, with 14 bases lying between them. From germline, CDR1 is DFQATT and CDR2 SNEGSKA (reference sequence). CDR3 bases: TGCAGTGCTAGGTCGGGTGCAGTCATGAACACTGAAGCTTTCTTT. Translated: CSARSGAVMNTEAFF.

This clonotype showed up just a few times. The V gene is TRBV5-6, the J gene TRBJ2-3; 9 nucleotides match TRBD2. This CDR3 region has 15 residues. CDR1 is SGHDT and CDR2 is YYEEEE in the germline V gene. V lost 4 bases and J lost 4; bases outside the gene matches: 7. Written as DNA, the CDR3 is TGTGCCAGCAGCCGTAGCGGGAGCGTGTCAGATACGCAGTATTTT. Its translation is CASSRSGSVSDTQYF.

This clonotype was detected only a few times. The chain carries TRBV3-1 and TRBJ2-7, with 15 bases identical to TRBD2. V was clipped by 1 base and J by 0 bases; unmatched bases: 13. The CDR3 spans 21 residues. The germline gives CDR1 LGHDT, CDR2 YNNKEL (reference sequence). Here the CDR3 DNA reads TGTGCCAGCAGCCAAGTAGGATTTGGACTAGCGGGAGGGCCCAGCTCCTACGAGCAGTACTTC. Translation: CASSQVGFGLAGGPSSYEQYF.

A few counts support this clonotype. The V call is TRBV27, the J call TRBJ1-4; no definite D call. V lost 3 bases and J lost 11, with 13 bases in between. The CDR3 is 13 residues long. The germline gives CDR1 MNHEY, CDR2 SMNVEV (reference sequence). The CDR3 DNA sequence: TGTGCCAGCAGTTTCACCGCAAGCGGTAAACTGTTTTTT. It codes for CASSFTASGKLFF. The variable domain in full, with the rest retrieved from reference TRBV27 and TRBJ1-4, is EAQVTQNPRYLITVTGKKLTVTCSQNMNHEYMSWYRQDPGLGLRQIYYSMNVEVTDKGDVPEGYKVSRKEKRNFPLILESPSPNQTSLYFCASSFTASGKLFFGSGTQLSVL.

The gene calls are TRBV9 and TRBJ2-6, with TRBD1 identical over 9 bases. The CDR3 contains 20 residues. The V and J ends lost 2 bases and 1 base, in that order; junction bases with no gene match: 13. Germline V CDR1 and CDR2: SGDLS, YYNGEE. DNA for the CDR3: TGTGCCAGCAGCGTTCTGGCGGGACAGGGCCCATTATCTGGGGCCAACGTCCTGACTTTC. Its translation is CASSVLAGQGPLSGANVLTF.

The sample holds a few counts of this clonotype. The chain combines TRBV20-1 with TRBJ1-4; D ambiguous. Germline lookup yields CDR1 DFQATT and CDR2 SNEGSKA (reference sequence). V shed 2 bases and J shed 8 bases, with 9 bases lying between them. This CDR3 is 12 amino acids long. The CDR3 DNA is TGCAGTGCTAGATCCCGTCAAGAAAAACTGTTTTTT. Translated: CSARSRQEKLFF.

In this sample, this clonotype turned up many times. The gene calls are TRBV6-5 and TRBJ1-6; 9 positions agree with TRBD1. The CDR3 sequence is 19 residues long. CDR1 is MNHEY and CDR2 is SVGAGI in the germline V gene. The junction had 13 bases not matched to a gene; V was cut back by 0 bases and J by 7 bases. CDR3 protein: CASSYSLTGGLGVNSPLHF. The CDR3 nucleotides read TGTGCCAGCAGTTACTCACTTACAGGGGGCTTAGGGGTCAATTCACCCCTCCACTTT.

This chain links TRBV6-2 or TRBV6-3 with TRBJ2-3; D is possibly TRBD2 (5 bases). The CDR3 consists of 14 residues. CDR1 is MNHEY and CDR2 is SVGEGT in the germline V gene. Trimming left V 6 bases short and J 3 bases short, with 13 bases between. Here the CDR3 reads CASSPIPGTDTQYF. DNA for the CDR3: TGTGCCAGCAGCCCGATACCGGGAACAGATACGCAGTATTTT.

The V and J genes are TRBV4-3 and TRBJ2-1, with a weak D call TRBD1 (5 bases). V lost 5 bases to trimming and J lost 0 bases, with 14 bases between them. The germline CDR1 and CDR2 sequences are LGHNA and YSLEER. The CDR3 sequence is 16 residues long. CDR3 protein: CASSYKVGHSYNEQFF. The CDR3 coding sequence is TGCGCCAGCAGCTACAAAGTAGGACACTCCTACAATGAGCAGTTCTTC.

This clonotype was observed a handful of times. CDR3 residues: CSASSGVETQYF. The CDR3 DNA sequence: TGCAGTGCTAGTTCCGGGGTTGAGACCCAGTACTTC. The gene calls are TRBV20-1 and TRBJ2-5; a weak D match, TRBD2 (5 bases). This CDR3 has 12 amino acids. Germline V CDR1 and CDR2: DFQATT, SNEGSKA (reference sequence). With 3 bases removed from V and 5 bases from J, the gap between germline ends came to 10 bases.